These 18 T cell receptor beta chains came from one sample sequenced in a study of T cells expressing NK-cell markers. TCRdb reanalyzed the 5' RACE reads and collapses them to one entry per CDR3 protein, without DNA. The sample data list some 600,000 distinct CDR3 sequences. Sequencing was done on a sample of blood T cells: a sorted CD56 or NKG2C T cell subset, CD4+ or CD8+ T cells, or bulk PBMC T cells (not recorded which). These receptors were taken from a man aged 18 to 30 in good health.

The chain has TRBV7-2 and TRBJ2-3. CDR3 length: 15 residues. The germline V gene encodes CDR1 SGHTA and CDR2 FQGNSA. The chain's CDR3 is CASSLPRSSTDTQYF.

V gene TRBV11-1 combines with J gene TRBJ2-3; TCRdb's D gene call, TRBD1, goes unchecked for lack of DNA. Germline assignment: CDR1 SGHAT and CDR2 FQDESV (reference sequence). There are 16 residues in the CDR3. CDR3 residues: CASSLRGAASTDTQYF.

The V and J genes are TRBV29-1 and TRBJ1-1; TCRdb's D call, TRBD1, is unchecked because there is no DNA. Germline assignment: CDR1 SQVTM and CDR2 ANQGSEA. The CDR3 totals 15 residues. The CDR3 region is CSVGRGAGRNTEAFF.

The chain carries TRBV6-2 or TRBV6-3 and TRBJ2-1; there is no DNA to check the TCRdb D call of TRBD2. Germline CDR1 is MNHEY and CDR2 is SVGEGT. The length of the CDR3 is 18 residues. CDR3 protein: CASSYASGGRAGEVGQFF.

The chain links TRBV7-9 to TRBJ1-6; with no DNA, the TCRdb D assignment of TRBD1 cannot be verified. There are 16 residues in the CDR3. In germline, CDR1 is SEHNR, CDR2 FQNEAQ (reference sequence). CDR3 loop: CASSLSGTRNNSPLHF.

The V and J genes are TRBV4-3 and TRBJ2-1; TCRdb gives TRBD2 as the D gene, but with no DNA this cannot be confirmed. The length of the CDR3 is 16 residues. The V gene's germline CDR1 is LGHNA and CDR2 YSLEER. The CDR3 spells CASSQVGTSGWVEQFF.

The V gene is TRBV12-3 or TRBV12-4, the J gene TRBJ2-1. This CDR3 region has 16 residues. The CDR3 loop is CASTLIQESSYNEQFF.

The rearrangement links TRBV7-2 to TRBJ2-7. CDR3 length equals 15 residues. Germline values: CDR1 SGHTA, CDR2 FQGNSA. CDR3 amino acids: CASSQSADVTYEQYF.

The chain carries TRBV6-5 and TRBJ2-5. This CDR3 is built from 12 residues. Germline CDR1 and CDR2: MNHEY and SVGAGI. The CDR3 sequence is CASSSGQITQYF.

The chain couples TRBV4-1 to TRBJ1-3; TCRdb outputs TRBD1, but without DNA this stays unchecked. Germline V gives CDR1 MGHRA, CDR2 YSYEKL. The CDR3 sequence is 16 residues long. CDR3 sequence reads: CASSNRDLTSGNTIYF.

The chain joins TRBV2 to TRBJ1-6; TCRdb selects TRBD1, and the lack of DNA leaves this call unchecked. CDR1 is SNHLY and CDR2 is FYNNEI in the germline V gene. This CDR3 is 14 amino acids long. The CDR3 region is CASFRQGSNSPLHF.

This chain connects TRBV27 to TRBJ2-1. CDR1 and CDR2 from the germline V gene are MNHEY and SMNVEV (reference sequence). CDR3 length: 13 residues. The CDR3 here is CASSPQPFNEQFF.

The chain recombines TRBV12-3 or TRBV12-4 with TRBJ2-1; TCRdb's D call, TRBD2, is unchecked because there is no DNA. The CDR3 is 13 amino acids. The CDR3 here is CASTIAGRNEQFF.

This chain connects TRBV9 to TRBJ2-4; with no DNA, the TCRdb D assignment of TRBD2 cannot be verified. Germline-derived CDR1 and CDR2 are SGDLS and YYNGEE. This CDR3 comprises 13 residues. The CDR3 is CASSAGTSATQDF.

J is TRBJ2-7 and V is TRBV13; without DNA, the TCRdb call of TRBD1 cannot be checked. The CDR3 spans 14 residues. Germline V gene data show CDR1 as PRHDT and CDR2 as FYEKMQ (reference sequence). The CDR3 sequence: CASSIQGRSYEQYF.

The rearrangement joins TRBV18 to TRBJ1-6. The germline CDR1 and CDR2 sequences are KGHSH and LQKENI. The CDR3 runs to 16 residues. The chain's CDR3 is CASSPSGTSYNSPLHF.

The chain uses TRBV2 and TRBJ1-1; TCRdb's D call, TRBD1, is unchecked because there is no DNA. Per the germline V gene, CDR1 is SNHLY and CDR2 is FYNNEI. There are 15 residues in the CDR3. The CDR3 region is CASRPPGGLNTEAFF.

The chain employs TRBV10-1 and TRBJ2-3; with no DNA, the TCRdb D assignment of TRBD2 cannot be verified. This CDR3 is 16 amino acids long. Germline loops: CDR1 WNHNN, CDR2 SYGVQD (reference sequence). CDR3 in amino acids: CASIHAPGLETDTQYF.